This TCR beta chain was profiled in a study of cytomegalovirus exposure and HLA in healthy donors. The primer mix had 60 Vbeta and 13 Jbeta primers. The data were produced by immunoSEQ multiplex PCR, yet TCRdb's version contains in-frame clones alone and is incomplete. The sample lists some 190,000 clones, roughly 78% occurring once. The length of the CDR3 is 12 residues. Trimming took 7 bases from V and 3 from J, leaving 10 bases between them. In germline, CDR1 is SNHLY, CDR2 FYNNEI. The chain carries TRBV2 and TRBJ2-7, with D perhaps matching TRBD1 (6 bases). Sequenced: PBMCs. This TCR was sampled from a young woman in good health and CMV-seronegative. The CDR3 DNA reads TGTGCCAGCACTAGACAGGTCTACGAGCAGTACTTC. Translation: CASTRQVYEQYF. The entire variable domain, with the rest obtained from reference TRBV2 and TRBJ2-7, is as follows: EPEVTQTPSHQVTQMGQEVILRCVPISNHLYFYWYRQILGQKVEFLVSFYNNEISEKSEIFDDQFSVERPDGSNFTLKIRSTKLEDSAMYFCASTRQVYEQYFGPGTRLTVT.